This T cell receptor (beta chain) emerged from a study of OX40 agonist ivuxolimab in advanced cancers. About the investigation overall: Ivuxolimab was a fully human IgG2 agonistic monoclonal antibody targeting the costimulatory receptor OX40 (CD134). Intravenous ivuxolimab was administered to patients every 2 weeks at six dose levels: 0.01, 0.1, 0.3, 1.5, 3 and 10 mg/kg. Of the roughly 51 dose-escalation patients, hepatocellular carcinoma was present in around 20, melanoma in some 15, renal cell carcinoma in 9 and head and neck cancer in 9. The dose-escalation cohort was 82.7% male with a mean age of approximately 60 years, ranging from roughly 20 to 80. Patients were allowed to have had prior anti-PD-1, anti-PD-L1 or anti-CTLA-4 therapy, and around 41% of the dose-escalation patients had previously received checkpoint inhibitors. Partial responses occurred in three dose-escalation patients: two with cutaneous melanoma and one with hepatocellular carcinoma. The purpose of peripheral TCRbeta sequencing was to test whether ivuxolimab changed TCR sequence diversity and led to clonal T-cell expansion. The paper describes the monotherapy dose-escalation part (N = 52 patients) of the phase I trial of ivuxolimab.

Overall study outcomes, separate from this receptor: The antigen specificity of the clonally expanded peripheral T cells was not determined. Low levels of normalized T-cell clonal expansion were also seen in some patients who did not respond. At doses of 0.1 to 3.0 mg/kg, clonal expansion of both CD4+ and CD8+ T cells in blood was seen between baseline and week 6. In the 0.1-3.0 mg/kg groups, partial responders were among the patients with the lowest normalized peripheral clonal expansion, particularly in CD8+ T cells. After ivuxolimab, CD8+ T cells had more expanded clones than CD4+ T cells on average.

Genomic DNA was extracted from sorted cells for sequencing of the TCRbeta CDR3 region. The immunoSEQ Assay was used for sequencing of TCRbeta CDR3 regions. Drawn from immuneACCESS, this table holds only the in-frame rearrangements with V and J called that TCRdb kept. Clones are partly lost; checked studies trace under half to an unresolved V gene and leave the rest unexplained. In all, the sample holds roughly 66,000 clones, and around 86% of those were seen once. The top ten clonotypes cover over 2% of the sample. The trial excluded patients who had a history of autoimmune disease or who were on systemic immunosuppression. Peripheral blood for TCR sequencing was drawn from every dose cohort at baseline, at cycle 4 day 1 and at cycle 7 day 1. The samples were taken from a phase I, first-in-human, multicenter, open-label dose-escalation trial of ivuxolimab. Adults with locally advanced or metastatic melanoma, renal cell carcinoma, hepatocellular carcinoma or head and neck squamous cell carcinoma were enrolled in the trial. Before TCR sequencing, CD4+ and CD8+ T cells were separately sorted from peripheral blood.

CDR1 and CDR2, looked up from the germline V gene, are SGHRS and YFSETQ. At the junction V is shortened by 4 bases and J by 7 bases; bases outside the gene matches: 10. The CDR3 measures 16 amino acids from cysteine to phenylalanine. Only CDR3 DNA is held: 48 bases, read in frame from base 1. Turning to this clone: Its antigen is unknown. No quality values exist for individual bases; no much larger clone is one base distant.

The sequencing here drew on CD4+ or CD8+ T cells sorted from blood, taken in a trial of the OX40 agonist ivuxolimab. Here the chain combines TRBV5-1 and TRBJ2-1; TRBD2 matches 11 bases in the middle. The clonotype was recovered from an adult with an advanced solid tumor such as melanoma, head and neck, liver or kidney cancer. CDR3 sequence: CASSLHLAGGENEQFF. Here is the DNA: TGCGCCAGCAGCCTACACCTAGCGGGGGGAGAAAATGAGCAGTTCTTC.